This T cell receptor beta chain derives from a study of T-cell memory formation after mild COVID-19. Study at large: Clusters of TCRs were largely donor specific. Study-level findings and limits: Memory sampled before infection contained some responding clones, suggesting cross-reactive memory joined.

The ends were cut back, 10 bases at V and 4 bases at J, with 17 bases in the middle. In germline, CDR1 is LNHDA, CDR2 SQIVND (reference sequence). CDR3 length equals 14 residues. 5'RACE, which relied on constant-segment primers, yielded TCR alpha and TCR beta cDNA libraries carrying sample barcodes and UMIs. From the 5' RACE reads, TCRdb called clonotypes with MiXCR, one entry per CDR3 protein. The sample yields roughly 300,000 distinct CDR3 sequences, less than 9.5% seen once. This clonotype was found a few times. Its antigen is still unknown. This sequence was found in a man younger than 35 who had mild COVID-19 (a few samples of this study predate the infection). Cell type and time point are not known. The chain recombines TRBV19 with TRBJ1-5; tentative D call: TRBD1 (6 bases). The sequencing sample was made of PBMCs or a T cell subset sorted from them (not recorded which). The CDR3 region has the DNA TGTGCCACGGGGCCTGGGGGGCGGAATCAGCCCCAGCATTTT. This gives the protein CATGPGGRNQPQHF. The variable domain in full, with the rest retrieved from reference TRBV19 and TRBJ1-5, is DGGITQSPKYLFRKEGQNVTLSCEQNLNHDAMYWYRQDPGQGLRLIYYSQIVNDFQKGDIAEGYSVSREKKESFPLTVTSAQKNPTAFYLCATGPGGRNQPQHFGDGTRLSIL.